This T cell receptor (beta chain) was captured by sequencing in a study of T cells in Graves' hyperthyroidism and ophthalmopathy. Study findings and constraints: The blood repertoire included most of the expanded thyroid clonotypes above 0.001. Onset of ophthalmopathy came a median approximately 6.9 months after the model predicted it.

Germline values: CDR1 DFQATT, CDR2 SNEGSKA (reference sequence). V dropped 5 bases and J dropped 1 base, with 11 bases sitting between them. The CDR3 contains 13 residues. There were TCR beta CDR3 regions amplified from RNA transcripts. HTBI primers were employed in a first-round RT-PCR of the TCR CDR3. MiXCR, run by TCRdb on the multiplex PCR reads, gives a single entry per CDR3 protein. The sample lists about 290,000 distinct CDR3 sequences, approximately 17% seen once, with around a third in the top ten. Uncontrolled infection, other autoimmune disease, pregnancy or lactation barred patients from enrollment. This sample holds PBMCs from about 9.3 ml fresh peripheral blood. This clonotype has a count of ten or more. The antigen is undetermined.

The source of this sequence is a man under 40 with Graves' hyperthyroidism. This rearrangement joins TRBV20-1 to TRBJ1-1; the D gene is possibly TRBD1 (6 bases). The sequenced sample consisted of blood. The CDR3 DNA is TGCAGTGCTTTCGACAGGCCGAACACTGAAGCTTTCTTT. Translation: CSAFDRPNTEAFF.